This T cell receptor beta chain was sequenced in a study of PD-1 blockade in classical Hodgkin lymphoma. Findings and limits, study-wide: Patients were excluded if nivolumab began under 1 year after ASCT (the autologous transplant). Repertoire difference causes, possibly disease activity or prior therapy, remain undefined. Patients who responded completely had about the same baseline diversity as newly diagnosed patients.

Sample time point: cycle 4 day 1 (C4D1), after less than 7 weeks of nivolumab. Exposure to brentuximab vedotin varied, and each patient had relapsed following autologous stem cell transplantation. On this clone itself: The antigen remains undetermined.

Sequencing used immunoSEQ multiplex PCR; TCRdb keeps in-frame clones, though not all of them. Among about 22,000 clones listed, over 65% were seen once. The starting material was peripheral blood mononuclear cells (PBMCs), obtained before the fourth cycle of nivolumab. The clonotype originates from a human donor with classical Hodgkin lymphoma.

The CDR3 nucleotides read TGTGCCACCAGCATCTCACCGTCGGGACAGGGCTATAATTCACCCCTCCACTTT. This sequence encodes CATSISPSGQGYNSPLHF. The chain recombines TRBV15 with TRBJ1-6; 9 bases are a match to TRBD1. Germline V gene sequence: CDR1 LNHNV, CDR2 YYDKDF (reference sequence). V lost 4 bases and J lost 3; bases outside the gene matches: 10. The CDR3 has 18 residues. The variable domain in full, with the rest retrieved from reference TRBV15 and TRBJ1-6, is DAMVIQNPRYQVTQFGKPVTLSCSQTLNHNVMYWYQQKSSQAPKLLFHYYDKDFNNEADTPDNFQSRRPNTSFCFLDIRSPGLGDTAMYLCATSISPSGQGYNSPLHFGNGTRLTVT.